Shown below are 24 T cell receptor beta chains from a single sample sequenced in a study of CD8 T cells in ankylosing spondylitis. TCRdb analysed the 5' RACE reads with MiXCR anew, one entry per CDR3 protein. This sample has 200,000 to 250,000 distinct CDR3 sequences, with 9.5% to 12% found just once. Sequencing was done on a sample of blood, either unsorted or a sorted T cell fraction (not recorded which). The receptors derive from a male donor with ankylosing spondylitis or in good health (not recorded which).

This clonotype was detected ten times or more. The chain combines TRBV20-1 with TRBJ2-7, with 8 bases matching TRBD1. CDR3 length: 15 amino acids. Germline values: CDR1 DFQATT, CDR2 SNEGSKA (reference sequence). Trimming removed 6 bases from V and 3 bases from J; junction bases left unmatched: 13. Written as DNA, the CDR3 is TGCAGTGCCCTGGACCGGGACAGGACAATCTACGAGCAGTACTTC. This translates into CSALDRDRTIYEQYF.

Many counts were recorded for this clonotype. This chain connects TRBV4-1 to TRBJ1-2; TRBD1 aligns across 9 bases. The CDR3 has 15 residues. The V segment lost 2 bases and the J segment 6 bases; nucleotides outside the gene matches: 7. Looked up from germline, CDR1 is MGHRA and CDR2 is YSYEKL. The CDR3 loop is CASSQTGTGLNGYTF. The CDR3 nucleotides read TGCGCCAGCAGCCAAACAGGGACAGGGTTGAATGGCTACACCTTC.

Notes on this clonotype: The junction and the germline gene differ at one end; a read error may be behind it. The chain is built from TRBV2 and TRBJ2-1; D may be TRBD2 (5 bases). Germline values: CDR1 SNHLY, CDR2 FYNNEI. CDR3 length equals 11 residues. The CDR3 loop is CASSGSSLPIF. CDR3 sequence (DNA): TGTGCCAGCAGTGGTTCTAGCCTCCCGATCTTC.

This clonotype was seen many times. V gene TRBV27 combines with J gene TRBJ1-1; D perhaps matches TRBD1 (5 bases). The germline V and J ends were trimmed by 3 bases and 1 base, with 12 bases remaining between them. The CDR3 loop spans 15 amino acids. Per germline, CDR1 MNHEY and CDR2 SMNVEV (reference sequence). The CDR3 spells CASSLVGVANTEAFF. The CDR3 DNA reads TGTGCCAGCAGTTTGGTAGGGGTGGCGAACACTGAAGCTTTCTTT.

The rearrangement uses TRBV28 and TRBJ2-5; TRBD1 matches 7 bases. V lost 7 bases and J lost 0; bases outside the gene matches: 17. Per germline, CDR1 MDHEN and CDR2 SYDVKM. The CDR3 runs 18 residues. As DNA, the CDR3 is TGTGCCAGCAATCACCCGGGACAGAAATTCGTGTACCAAGAGACCCAGTACTTC. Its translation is CASNHPGQKFVYQETQYF.

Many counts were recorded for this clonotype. CDR3 sequence reads: CASSLLAGVEYEQFF. The CDR3 DNA reads as TGCGCCAGCAGCTTGTTGGCGGGAGTTGAGTATGAGCAGTTCTTC. V is TRBV5-1 and J is TRBJ2-1; 7 positions agree with TRBD2. Germline CDR1 SGHRS, CDR2 YFSETQ. V gave up 1 base and J gave up 8 bases; unmatched junction bases: 9. The CDR3 covers 15 residues.

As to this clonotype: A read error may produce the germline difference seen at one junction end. CDR3 DNA sequence: TGCCTTTTGCGGAGTGGCTACACCTTC. It encodes CLLRSGYTF. The chain recombines TRBV28 with TRBJ1-2, with D hard to call. Germline CDR1 MDHEN, CDR2 SYDVKM. The CDR3 contains 9 residues.

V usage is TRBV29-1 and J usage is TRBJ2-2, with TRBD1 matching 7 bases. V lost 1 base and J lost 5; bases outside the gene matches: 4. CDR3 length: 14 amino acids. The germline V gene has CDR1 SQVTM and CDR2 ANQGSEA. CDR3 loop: CSVEGETGTGELFF. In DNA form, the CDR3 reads TGCAGCGTTGAAGGGGAGACAGGGACCGGGGAGCTGTTTTTT.

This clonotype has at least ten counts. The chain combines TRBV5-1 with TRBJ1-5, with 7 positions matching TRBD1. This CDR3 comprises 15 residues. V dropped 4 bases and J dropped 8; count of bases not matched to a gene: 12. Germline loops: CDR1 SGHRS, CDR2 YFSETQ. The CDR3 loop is CASSPGTVAVEPQHF. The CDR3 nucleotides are TGCGCCAGCAGCCCTGGGACAGTCGCCGTTGAGCCCCAGCATTTT. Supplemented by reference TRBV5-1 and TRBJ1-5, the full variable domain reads KAGVTQTPRYLIKTRGQQVTLSCSPISGHRSVSWYQQTPGQGLQFLFEYFSETQRNKGNFPGRFSGRQFSNSRSEMNVSTLELGDSALYLCASSPGTVAVEPQHFGDGTRLSIL.

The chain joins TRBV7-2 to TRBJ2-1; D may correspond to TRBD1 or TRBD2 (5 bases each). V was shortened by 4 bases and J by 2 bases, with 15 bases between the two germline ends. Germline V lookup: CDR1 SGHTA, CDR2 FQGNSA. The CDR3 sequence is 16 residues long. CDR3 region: CASSWAQVGAYNEQFF. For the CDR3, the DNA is TGTGCCAGCAGCTGGGCACAGGTGGGGGCCTACAATGAGCAGTTCTTC.

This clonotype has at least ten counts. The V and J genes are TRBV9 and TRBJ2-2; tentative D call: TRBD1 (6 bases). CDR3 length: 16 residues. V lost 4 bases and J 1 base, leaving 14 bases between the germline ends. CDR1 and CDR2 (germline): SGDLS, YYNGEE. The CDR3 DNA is TGTGCCAGCAGCCTCAGGGGCGGCTTGAACACCGGGGAGCTGTTTTTT. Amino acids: CASSLRGGLNTGELFF.

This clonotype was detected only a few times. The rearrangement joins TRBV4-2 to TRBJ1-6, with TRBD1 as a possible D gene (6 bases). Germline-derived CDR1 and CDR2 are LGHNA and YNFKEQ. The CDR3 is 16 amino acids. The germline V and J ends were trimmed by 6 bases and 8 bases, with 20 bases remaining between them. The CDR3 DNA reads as TGTGCCAGCAGTGAATGGGGGGCGAGTTTGGATTCACCCCTCCACTTT. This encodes CASSEWGASLDSPLHF.

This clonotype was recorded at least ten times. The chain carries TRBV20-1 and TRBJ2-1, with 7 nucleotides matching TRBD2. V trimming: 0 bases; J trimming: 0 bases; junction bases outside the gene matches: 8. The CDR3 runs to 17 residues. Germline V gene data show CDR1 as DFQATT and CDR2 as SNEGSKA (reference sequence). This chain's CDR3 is CSARDRGLADSYNEQFF. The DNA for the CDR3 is TGCAGTGCTAGAGATCGGGGTCTAGCGGACTCCTACAATGAGCAGTTCTTC.

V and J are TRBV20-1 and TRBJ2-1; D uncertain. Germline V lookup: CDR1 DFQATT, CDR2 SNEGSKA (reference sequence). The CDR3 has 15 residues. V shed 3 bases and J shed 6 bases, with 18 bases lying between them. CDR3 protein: CSAREPGPEVNEQFF. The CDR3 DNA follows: TGCAGTGCTAGGGAACCGGGTCCAGAGGTCAATGAGCAGTTCTTC.

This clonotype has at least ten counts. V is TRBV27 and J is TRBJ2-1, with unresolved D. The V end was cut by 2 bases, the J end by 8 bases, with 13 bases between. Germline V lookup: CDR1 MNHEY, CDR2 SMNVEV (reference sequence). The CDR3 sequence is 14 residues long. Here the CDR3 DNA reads TGTGCCAGCAGTTTACTACTCGCTCTCGATGAGCAGTTCTTC. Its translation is CASSLLLALDEQFF.

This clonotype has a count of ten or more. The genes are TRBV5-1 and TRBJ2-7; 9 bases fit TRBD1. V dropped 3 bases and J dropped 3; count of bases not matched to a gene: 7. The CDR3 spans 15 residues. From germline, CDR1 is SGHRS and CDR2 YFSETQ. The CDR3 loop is CASSSTGTGFYEQYF. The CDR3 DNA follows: TGCGCCAGCAGCTCCACCGGGACAGGGTTCTACGAGCAGTACTTC.

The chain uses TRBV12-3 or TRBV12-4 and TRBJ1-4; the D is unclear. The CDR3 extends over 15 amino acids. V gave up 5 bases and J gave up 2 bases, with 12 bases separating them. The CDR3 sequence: CASSLTEGTNEKLFF. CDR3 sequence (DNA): TGTGCCAGCAGTCTTACAGAGGGTACTAATGAAAAACTGTTTTTT.

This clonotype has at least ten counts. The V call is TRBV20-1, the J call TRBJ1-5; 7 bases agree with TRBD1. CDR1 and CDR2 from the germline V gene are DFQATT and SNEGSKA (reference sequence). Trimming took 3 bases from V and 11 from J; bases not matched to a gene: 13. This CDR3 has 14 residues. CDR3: CSASLPGGIWTQHF. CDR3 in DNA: TGCAGTGCTAGTTTACCAGGGGGGATTTGGACCCAGCATTTT.

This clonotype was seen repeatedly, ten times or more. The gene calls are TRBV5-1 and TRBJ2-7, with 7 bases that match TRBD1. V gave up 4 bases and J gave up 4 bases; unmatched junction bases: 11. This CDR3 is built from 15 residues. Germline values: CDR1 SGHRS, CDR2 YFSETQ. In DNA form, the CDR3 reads TGCGCCAGCAGCGGCTTGACAGGGAATTCTTACGAGCAGTACTTC. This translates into CASSGLTGNSYEQYF.

The CDR3 DNA is TGCAGTGCTACCCTACGGAGGACTAGCGGCACAGATACGCAGTATTTT. This codes for CSATLRRTSGTDTQYF. The chain recombines TRBV20-1 with TRBJ2-3; TRBD2 matches at 9 bases. Germline V gene sequence: CDR1 DFQATT, CDR2 SNEGSKA (reference sequence). V lost 4 bases, J lost 1 base, and 9 bases stayed unmatched. CDR3 length: 16 residues.

The CDR3 sequence: CASSPTRGVTDTQYF. CDR3 DNA: TGCGCCAGCAGCCCCACGAGGGGGGTCACAGATACGCAGTATTTT. This rearrangement joins TRBV5-1 to TRBJ2-3; D tentatively reads TRBD1 or TRBD2 (6 bases each). The CDR3 totals 15 residues. Trimming cost V 4 bases and J 2 bases, with 14 bases left between them. Germline V gene sequence: CDR1 SGHRS, CDR2 YFSETQ.

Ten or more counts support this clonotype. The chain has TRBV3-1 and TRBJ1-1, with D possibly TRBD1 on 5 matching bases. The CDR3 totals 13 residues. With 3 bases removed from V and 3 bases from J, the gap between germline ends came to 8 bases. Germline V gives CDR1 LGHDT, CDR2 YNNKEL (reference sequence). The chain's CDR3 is CASSHDRDTEAFF. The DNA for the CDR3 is TGTGCCAGCAGCCACGACAGAGACACTGAAGCTTTCTTT.

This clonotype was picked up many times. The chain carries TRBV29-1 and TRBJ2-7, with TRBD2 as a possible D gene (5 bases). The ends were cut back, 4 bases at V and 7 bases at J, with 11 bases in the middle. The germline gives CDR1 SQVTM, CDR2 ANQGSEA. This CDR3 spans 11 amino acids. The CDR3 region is CSVVIPGEQYF. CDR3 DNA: TGCAGCGTTGTTATTCCGGGGGAGCAGTACTTC.

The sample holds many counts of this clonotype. CDR3 bases: TGTGCCAGCAGTAATACCATGGACTTAAGCGCGGGGGAGCTGTTTTTT. Translation gives CASSNTMDLSAGELFF. The chain is built from TRBV12-3 or TRBV12-4 and TRBJ2-2; D is possibly TRBD2 (5 bases). CDR3 length: 16 residues. Trimming shortened V by 5 bases and J by 8 bases, and 21 bases separated the two germline ends.